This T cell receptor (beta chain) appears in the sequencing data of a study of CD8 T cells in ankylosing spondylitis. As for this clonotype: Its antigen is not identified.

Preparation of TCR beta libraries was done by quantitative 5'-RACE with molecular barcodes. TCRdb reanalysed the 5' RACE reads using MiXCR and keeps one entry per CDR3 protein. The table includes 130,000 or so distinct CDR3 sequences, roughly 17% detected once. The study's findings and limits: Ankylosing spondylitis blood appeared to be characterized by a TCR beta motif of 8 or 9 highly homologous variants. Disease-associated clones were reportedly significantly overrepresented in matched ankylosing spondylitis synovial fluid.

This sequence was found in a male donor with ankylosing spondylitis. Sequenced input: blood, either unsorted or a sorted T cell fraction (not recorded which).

CDR3 sequence: CASSSAGQGWVTDTQYF. The CDR3 nucleotides are TGCGCCAGCAGCTCGGCTGGACAGGGGTGGGTCACAGATACGCAGTATTTT. V is TRBV5-1 and J is TRBJ2-3; TRBD1 matches at 9 bases. This CDR3 comprises 17 residues. Unmatched junction bases numbered 10, after V lost 3 bases and J lost 2 bases. From germline, CDR1 is SGHRS and CDR2 YFSETQ.